The 28 T cell receptor beta chains in this list originate from one sample, sequenced in a study of vaccination and CD4 T cells after COVID-19. Treatment in this sample: roughly nine-day PBMC culture with coronavirus spike peptide pools or control peptides (ViraFEST assay). With the Oncomine TCR Beta short-read assay, DNA from cultured CD4+ T cells was sequenced. MiXCR, run by TCRdb on the PCR reads, gives a single entry per CDR3 protein. The repertoire consists of about 22,000 distinct CDR3 sequences, with around a third occurring once and the leading ten covering about an eighth. These receptors lack a known antigen. The sample consisted of cultured CD4+ T cells from blood. All receptors derive from a human donor with COVID-19.

This clonotype was observed once. The chain links TRBV7-2 to TRBJ2-1, with 8 bases matching TRBD1. The CDR3 covers 16 residues. The junction had 11 bases not matched to a gene; V was cut back by 3 bases and J by 7 bases. CDR1 SGHTA and CDR2 FQGNSA come from the germline V gene. The chain's CDR3 is CASSLSQGAGENEQFF. For the CDR3, the DNA is TGTGCCAGCAGCTTGTCCCAGGGGGCAGGGGAAAATGAGCAGTTCTTC.

The table lists this clonotype with a few counts. V gene TRBV19 combines with J gene TRBJ1-1, with 9 bases fitting TRBD1. The J segment lost 1 base and the V segment lost 5 bases, leaving 5 bases of the junction unmatched. The CDR3 runs 15 residues. Germline V gene data show CDR1 as LNHDA and CDR2 as SQIVND (reference sequence). CDR3 in DNA: TGTGCCAGTAGTCCCGGGACAGGGTGGAACACTGAAGCTTTCTTT. Translating gives CASSPGTGWNTEAFF.

The gene calls are TRBV6-1 and TRBJ1-5; TRBD1 matches 7 bases. V trimming: 6 bases; J trimming: 9 bases; junction bases outside the gene matches: 14. In germline, CDR1 is MNHNS, CDR2 SASEGT. This CDR3 has 15 residues. CDR3 sequence: CASSSTGVVDRPQHF. CDR3 DNA sequence: TGTGCCAGCAGCTCTACAGGGGTAGTTGATCGGCCCCAGCATTTT.

The chain recombines TRBV12-3 or TRBV12-4 with TRBJ1-5, with D possibly being TRBD1 (6 bases). V lost 0 bases, J lost 1 base, and 19 bases lay in between. The CDR3 loop spans 19 amino acids. The CDR3 sequence: CASSLARPVGGKSNQPQHF. The CDR3 DNA reads TGTGCCAGCAGTTTAGCGCGCCCCGTAGGGGGGAAAAGCAATCAGCCCCAGCATTTT.

This clonotype appeared a few times. The chain links TRBV20-1 to TRBJ1-5, with D possibly being TRBD1 (6 bases). This CDR3 comprises 13 residues. Germline CDR1 and CDR2: DFQATT and SNEGSKA (reference sequence). V was trimmed by 3 bases and J by 6 bases, leaving 12 bases between them. The CDR3 loop reads CSASLGGGQPQHF. The CDR3 coding sequence is TGCAGTGCTAGCTTGGGGGGCGGTCAGCCCCAGCATTTT.

This clonotype came up a few times. The chain uses TRBV5-1 and TRBJ1-2; D ambiguous. The ends were cut back, 0 bases at V and 7 bases at J, with 13 bases in the middle. Germline lookup yields CDR1 SGHRS and CDR2 YFSETQ. The CDR3 contains 14 residues. CDR3 DNA sequence: TGCGCCAGCAGCTTGGGATGGGGTGCGTCTGGCTACACCTTC. It encodes CASSLGWGASGYTF.

Judged by abundance, this clonotype is medium-sized. V gene TRBV7-2 combines with J gene TRBJ1-5; D might be TRBD1 (6 bases). Germline CDR1 SGHTA, CDR2 FQGNSA. The CDR3 has 16 amino acids. V was pared by 1 base and J by 3 bases, with 13 bases between. CDR3 loop: CASSLVTGGYNQPQHF. In nucleotides, the CDR3 is TGTGCCAGCAGCTTAGTCACCGGGGGCTACAATCAGCCCCAGCATTTT.

The chain is built from TRBV29-1 and TRBJ1-2; D is unresolved. Trimming cost V 4 bases and J 4 bases, with 13 bases left between them. The CDR3 spans 13 residues. The germline V gene has CDR1 SQVTM and CDR2 ANQGSEA. The CDR3 bases are TGCAGCGTTGGAGAAGGCCTGAGCTATGGCTACACCTTC. Amino acid sequence: CSVGEGLSYGYTF.

CDR3 DNA sequence: TGTGCCAGCAGCCCACTAGCGGGGGGGCCCAATGAGCAGTTCTTC. Translating it yields CASSPLAGGPNEQFF. This chain links TRBV7-8 with TRBJ2-1, with TRBD2 matching over 13 bases. The CDR3 length is 15 residues. Germline values: CDR1 SGHVS, CDR2 FQNEAQ. Unmatched junction bases numbered 4, after V lost 5 bases and J lost 6 bases.

This clonotype was picked up a small number of times. The chain carries TRBV27 and TRBJ2-7, with 11 bases that match TRBD2. V lost 6 bases and J lost 0; bases outside the gene matches: 13. This CDR3 comprises 18 residues. Germline-derived CDR1 and CDR2 are MNHEY and SMNVEV (reference sequence). The CDR3 region is CASSFLKGLAVSSYEQYF. In DNA form, the CDR3 reads TGTGCCAGCAGCTTTCTTAAGGGACTAGCGGTGAGCTCCTACGAGCAGTACTTC.

This clonotype was counted between two and nine times. The V and J genes are TRBV15 and TRBJ2-5; 7 nucleotides match TRBD1. The ends lost 1 base at V and 4 bases at J; junction bases unmatched: 12. The V gene's germline CDR1 is LNHNV and CDR2 YYDKDF (reference sequence). The CDR3 runs 17 residues. Here the CDR3 DNA reads TGTGCCACCAGCAGAGTCAGGGGGAAGGCCGCCGGAGAGACCCAGTACTTC. It codes for CATSRVRGKAAGETQYF.

This clonotype has just a few counts. The chain has TRBV24-1 and TRBJ2-7; possibly TRBD2 for D (7 bases). Germline V gene lookup returns CDR1 KGHDR and CDR2 SFDVKD. V was pared by 5 bases and J by 3 bases, with 19 bases between. The CDR3 spans 16 residues. The CDR3 loop reads CATSGGDNGGNYEQYF. The CDR3 bases are TGTGCCACCAGTGGGGGGGACAACGGGGGGAACTACGAGCAGTACTTC.

V gene TRBV20-1 combines with J gene TRBJ2-3, with a tentative D call TRBD2 (5 bases). CDR1 and CDR2 (germline): DFQATT, SNEGSKA (reference sequence). Between the trimmed V and J ends, which lost 0 bases and 0 bases, there was a span of 10 bases. The CDR3 contains 15 residues. CDR3 DNA sequence: TGCAGTGCTAGAGATGCGAGGACTAGCACAGATACGCAGTATTTT. Protein: CSARDARTSTDTQYF.

This clonotype is labeled medium-sized. The chain carries TRBV2 and TRBJ1-5, with D possibly matching TRBD1 (5 bases). The CDR3 has 12 amino acids. Germline V lookup: CDR1 SNHLY, CDR2 FYNNEI. Deletions cut 10 bases from V and 3 bases from J, with 10 bases between. The CDR3 spells CAKGTDNQPQHF. The CDR3 DNA reads as TGTGCCAAAGGGACGGACAATCAGCCCCAGCATTTT.

This clonotype is termed medium-sized. The rearrangement uses TRBV20-1 and TRBJ1-3, with 9 positions matching TRBD1. Germline CDR1 and CDR2: DFQATT and SNEGSKA (reference sequence). V shed 4 bases and J 8 bases; nucleotides not matched to a gene: 9. The CDR3 covers 14 residues. The CDR3 region has the DNA TGCAGTGCTAACAGGGGGCTTCTAGGAGACACCATATATTTT. It yields the protein CSANRGLLGDTIYF.

The chain links TRBV12-3 or TRBV12-4 to TRBJ2-5; D unresolved. This CDR3 is built from 13 residues. V gave up 1 base and J gave up 5 bases, with 8 bases separating them. CDR3 sequence: CASSLGRWETQYF. The CDR3, as DNA: TGTGCCAGCAGTTTAGGGCGATGGGAGACCCAGTACTTC.

This clonotype was detected only a few times. The V and J genes are TRBV20-1 and TRBJ2-7; 12 nucleotides match TRBD2. Germline CDR1 DFQATT, CDR2 SNEGSKA (reference sequence). The ends lost 3 bases at V and 6 bases at J; junction bases unmatched: 12. The CDR3 length is 16 residues. The CDR3 protein is CSARFPSSGGAGEQYF. For the CDR3, the DNA is TGCAGTGCTAGGTTCCCCTCTAGCGGGGGGGCTGGCGAGCAGTACTTC.

The J gene is TRBJ2-3, the V gene TRBV7-9; D not certain. The germline V and J ends were trimmed by 0 bases and 3 bases, with 10 bases remaining between them. Germline assignment: CDR1 SEHNR and CDR2 FQNEAQ (reference sequence). The CDR3 sequence is 15 residues long. The CDR3 DNA reads TGTGCCAGCAGCTTAGCCAGCCCCGGGACAGATACGCAGTATTTT. It yields the protein CASSLASPGTDTQYF.

The sample holds a few counts of this clonotype. The chain couples TRBV6-5 to TRBJ1-6; D uncertain. CDR3 length: 16 amino acids. Trimming pared 2 bases from V and 5 bases from J, leaving 13 bases between. CDR1 is MNHEY and CDR2 is SVGAGI in the germline V gene. For the CDR3, the DNA is TGTGCCAGCAGTTACACGCAAGGGAGAGATAATTCACCCCTCCACTTT. It specifies CASSYTQGRDNSPLHF.

The CDR3 loop is CASSKVRSSGSTGANVLTF. CDR3 sequence (DNA): TGTGCCAGCAGCAAAGTACGTTCGTCAGGGAGCACTGGGGCCAACGTCCTGACTTTC. This chain connects TRBV21-1 to TRBJ2-6. TRBV21-1 is flagged as a pseudogene. The CDR3 sequence is 19 residues long.

This chain links TRBV19 with TRBJ2-1; 10 bases align to TRBD1. V shed 6 bases, J shed 9 bases, and the junction held 14 bases outside the gene matches. The CDR3 is 16 residues long. Germline CDR1 reads LNHDA; CDR2 reads SQIVND (reference sequence). CDR3 sequence reads: CASRGWTGGIIGEQFF. The CDR3 bases are TGTGCCAGTAGGGGTTGGACAGGGGGGATTATAGGTGAGCAGTTCTTC.

This chain uses TRBV27 with TRBJ1-6, with no clear D. Trimming left V 3 bases short and J 10 bases short, with 13 bases between. Per the germline V gene, CDR1 is MNHEY and CDR2 is SMNVEV (reference sequence). The CDR3 is 14 residues long. The chain's CDR3 is CASSFRGEWSPLHF. The CDR3 coding sequence is TGTGCCAGCAGTTTCAGAGGAGAGTGGTCACCCCTCCACTTT.

The chain links TRBV6-5 to TRBJ2-3, with 11 bases that match TRBD2. Trimming removed 4 bases from V and 5 bases from J; junction bases left unmatched: 5. Germline-derived CDR1 and CDR2 are MNHEY and SVGAGI. The CDR3 sequence is 15 residues long. CDR3 loop: CASSWVAGGRDTQYF. The CDR3 DNA is TGTGCCAGCAGTTGGGTAGCGGGGGGGCGAGATACGCAGTATTTT.

This clonotype was seen a few times. The rearrangement joins TRBV5-5 to TRBJ2-2; D is uncertain. The CDR3 totals 16 residues. CDR1 SGHKS and CDR2 YYEKEE come from the germline V gene (reference sequence). With 5 bases removed from V and 0 bases from J, the gap between germline ends came to 14 bases. CDR3 bases: TGTGCCAGCAGTCGAAGCCCGGCCTCGAACACCGGGGAGCTGTTTTTT. It encodes CASSRSPASNTGELFF.

There are a few counts of this clonotype. V and J are TRBV10-1 and TRBJ1-6; D is perhaps TRBD1 (5 bases). The CDR3 extends over 14 amino acids. V lost 5 bases and J 5 bases, leaving 10 bases between the germline ends. Germline lookup yields CDR1 WNHNN and CDR2 SYGVQD (reference sequence). The CDR3 nucleotides are TGCGCCAGCAGTTTGGGACGGAATAATTCACCCCTCCACTTT. Translating it yields CASSLGRNNSPLHF.

The chain uses TRBV6-1 and TRBJ1-2; 9 bases align to TRBD1. The CDR3 totals 18 residues. Losses at the gene ends were 1 base for V and 4 bases for J; bases not matched to a gene: 13. Germline V gives CDR1 MNHNS, CDR2 SASEGT. The CDR3 here is CASSEVGTGSLSGYGYTF. DNA for the CDR3: TGTGCCAGCAGTGAAGTAGGGACAGGGTCTCTATCGGGCTATGGCTACACCTTC.

This clonotype was counted a few times. The chain links TRBV20-1 to TRBJ1-6; D is uncertain. Per the germline V gene, CDR1 is DFQATT and CDR2 is SNEGSKA (reference sequence). The CDR3 is 13 amino acids. Trimming removed 0 bases from V and 9 bases from J, with 9 bases in between. CDR3 loop: CSAREVLSSPLHF. For the CDR3, the DNA is TGCAGTGCTAGAGAAGTTTTGAGTTCACCCCTCCACTTT.

This clonotype was observed a handful of times. The J gene is TRBJ1-6, the V gene TRBV7-2; maybe TRBD1 (5 bases). V lost 6 bases to trimming and J lost 0 bases, with 15 bases between them. The CDR3 extends over 17 amino acids. Germline CDR1 is SGHTA and CDR2 is FQGNSA. DNA for the CDR3: TGTGCCAGCAGGACAAGCGGGGCCTTCTCCTATAATTCACCCCTCCACTTT. It is translated as CASRTSGAFSYNSPLHF.